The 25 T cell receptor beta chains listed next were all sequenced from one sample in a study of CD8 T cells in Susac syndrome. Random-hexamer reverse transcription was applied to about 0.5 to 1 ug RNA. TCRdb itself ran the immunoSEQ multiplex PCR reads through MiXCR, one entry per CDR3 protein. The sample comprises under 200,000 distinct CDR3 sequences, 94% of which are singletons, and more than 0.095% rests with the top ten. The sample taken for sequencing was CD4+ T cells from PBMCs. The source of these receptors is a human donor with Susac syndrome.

CDR3 coding DNA: TGCAGTGTCAGAGGGTCAGGGGGTACTGAAGCTTTCTTT. This translates into CSVRGSGGTEAFF. This sequence joins TRBV20-1 and TRBJ1-1; 7 bases map to TRBD1. With V trimmed by 7 bases and J by 5 bases, 10 bases remained unmatched. This CDR3 spans 13 amino acids. Germline V gives CDR1 DFQATT, CDR2 SNEGSKA (reference sequence).

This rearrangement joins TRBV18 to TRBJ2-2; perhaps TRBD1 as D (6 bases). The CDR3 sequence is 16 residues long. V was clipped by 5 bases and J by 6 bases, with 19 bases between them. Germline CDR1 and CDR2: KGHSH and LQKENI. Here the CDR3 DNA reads TGTGCCAGCTCAGAAGGACAGTCCGGATCGCCCGGGGAGCTGTTTTTT. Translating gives CASSEGQSGSPGELFF.

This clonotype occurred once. The CDR3 DNA sequence: TGTGCCTGGAGTGTGGACAGGGAGAATTCACCCCTCCACTTT. Residues: CAWSVDRENSPLHF. This chain links TRBV30 with TRBJ1-6; 8 bases align to TRBD1. The germline V gene encodes CDR1 GTSNPN and CDR2 SVGIG (reference sequence). The CDR3 sequence is 14 residues long. Losses at the gene ends were 0 bases for V and 7 bases for J; bases not matched to a gene: 2.

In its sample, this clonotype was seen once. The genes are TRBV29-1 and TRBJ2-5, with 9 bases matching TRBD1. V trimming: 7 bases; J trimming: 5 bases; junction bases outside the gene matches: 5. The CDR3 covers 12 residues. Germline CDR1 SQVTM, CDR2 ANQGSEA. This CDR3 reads CSGIDRGETQYF. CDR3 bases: TGCAGCGGGATTGACAGGGGGGAGACCCAGTACTTC.

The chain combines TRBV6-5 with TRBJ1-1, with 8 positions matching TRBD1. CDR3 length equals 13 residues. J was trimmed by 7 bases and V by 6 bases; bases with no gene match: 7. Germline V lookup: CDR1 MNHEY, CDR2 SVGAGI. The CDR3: CASRGTGRGEAFF. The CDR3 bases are TGTGCCAGCAGAGGGACAGGCCGGGGTGAAGCTTTCTTT.

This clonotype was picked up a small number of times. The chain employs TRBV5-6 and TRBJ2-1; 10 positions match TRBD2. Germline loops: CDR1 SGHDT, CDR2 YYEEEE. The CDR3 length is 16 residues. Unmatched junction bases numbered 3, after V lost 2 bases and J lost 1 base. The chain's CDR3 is CASSFSGGASYNEQFF. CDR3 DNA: TGTGCCAGCAGCTTCAGCGGGGGGGCTTCCTACAATGAGCAGTTCTTC. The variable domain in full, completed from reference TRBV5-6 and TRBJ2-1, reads DAGVTQSPTHLIKTRGQQVTLRCSPKSGHDTVSWYQQALGQGPQFIFQYYEEEERQRGNFPDRFSGHQFPNYSSELNVNALLLGDSALYLCASSFSGGASYNEQFFGPGTRLTVL.

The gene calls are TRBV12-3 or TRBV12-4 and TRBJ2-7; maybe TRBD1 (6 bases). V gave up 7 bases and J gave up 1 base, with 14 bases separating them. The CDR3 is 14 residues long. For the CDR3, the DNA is TGTGCCAGCACCCTGGGACACACATCCTACGAGCAGTACTTC. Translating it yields CASTLGHTSYEQYF.

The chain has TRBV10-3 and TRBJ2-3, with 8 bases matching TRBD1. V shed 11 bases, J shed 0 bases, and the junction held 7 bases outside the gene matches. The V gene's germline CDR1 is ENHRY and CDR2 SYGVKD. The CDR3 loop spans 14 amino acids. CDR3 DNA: TGTGCCGTGCAGGGGGCCGTTAGCACAGATACGCAGTATTTT. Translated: CAVQGAVSTDTQYF.

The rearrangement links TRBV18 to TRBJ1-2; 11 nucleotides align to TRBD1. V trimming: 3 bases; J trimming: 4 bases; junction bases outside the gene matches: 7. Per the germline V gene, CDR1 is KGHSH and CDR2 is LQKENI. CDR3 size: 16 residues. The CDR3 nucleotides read TGTGCCAGCTCACCCAGTGGACAGGGGGCCGGCTATGGCTACACCTTC. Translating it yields CASSPSGQGAGYGYTF. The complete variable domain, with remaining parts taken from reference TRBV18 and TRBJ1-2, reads NAGVMQNPRHLVRRRGQEARLRCSPMKGHSHVYWYRQLPEEGLKFMVYLQKENIIDESGMPKERFSAEFPKEGPSILRIQQVVRGDSAAYFCASSPSGQGAGYGYTFGSGTRLTVV.

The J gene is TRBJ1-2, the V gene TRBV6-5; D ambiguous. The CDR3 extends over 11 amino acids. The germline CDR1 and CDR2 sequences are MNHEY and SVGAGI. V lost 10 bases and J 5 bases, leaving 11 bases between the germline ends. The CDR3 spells CATRREYGYTF. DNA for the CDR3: TGTGCCACCAGGAGGGAATATGGCTACACCTTC.

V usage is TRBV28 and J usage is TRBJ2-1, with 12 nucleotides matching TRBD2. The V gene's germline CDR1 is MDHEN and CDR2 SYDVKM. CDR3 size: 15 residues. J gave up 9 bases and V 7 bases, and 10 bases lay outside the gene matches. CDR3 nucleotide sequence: TGTGCCAGCACCTACCCTAGCGGGGGGGCCATTGAGCAGTTCTTC. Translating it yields CASTYPSGGAIEQFF.

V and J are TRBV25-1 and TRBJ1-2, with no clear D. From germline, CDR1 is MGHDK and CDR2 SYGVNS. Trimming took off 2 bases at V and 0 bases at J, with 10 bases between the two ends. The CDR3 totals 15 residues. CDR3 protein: CASSEQVNSNYGYTF. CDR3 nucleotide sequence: TGTGCCAGCAGTGAACAGGTCAATTCTAACTATGGCTACACCTTC.

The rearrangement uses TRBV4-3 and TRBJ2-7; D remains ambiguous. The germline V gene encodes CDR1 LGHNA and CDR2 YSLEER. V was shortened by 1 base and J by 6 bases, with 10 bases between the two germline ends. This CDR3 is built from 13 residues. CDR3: CASSQGPLLEQYF. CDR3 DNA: TGCGCCAGCAGCCAAGGTCCCCTACTCGAGCAGTACTTC.

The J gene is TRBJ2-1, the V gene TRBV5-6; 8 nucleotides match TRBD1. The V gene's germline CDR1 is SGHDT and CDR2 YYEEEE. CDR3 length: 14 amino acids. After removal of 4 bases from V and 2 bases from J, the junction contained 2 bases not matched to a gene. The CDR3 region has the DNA TGTGCCAGCAGCGGGACAGGAGCCTACAATGAGCAGTTCTTC. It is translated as CASSGTGAYNEQFF.

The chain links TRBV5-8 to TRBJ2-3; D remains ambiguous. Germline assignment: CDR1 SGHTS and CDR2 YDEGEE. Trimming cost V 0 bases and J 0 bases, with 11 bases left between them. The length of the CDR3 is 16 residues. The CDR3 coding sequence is TGTGCCAGCAGCTTGGCCGGCCAGGCGAGCACAGATACGCAGTATTTT. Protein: CASSLAGQASTDTQYF.

The DNA of the CDR3 is TGTGCCAGCAGCTCCCCGGGACTAGGGGACAATGAGCAGTTCTTC. This translates into CASSSPGLGDNEQFF. This sequence joins TRBV5-4 and TRBJ2-1, with TRBD2 matching 8 bases. The CDR3 totals 15 residues. V lost 3 bases, J lost 5 bases, and 7 bases stayed unmatched. Germline V gene sequence: CDR1 SGHNT, CDR2 YYREEE (reference sequence).

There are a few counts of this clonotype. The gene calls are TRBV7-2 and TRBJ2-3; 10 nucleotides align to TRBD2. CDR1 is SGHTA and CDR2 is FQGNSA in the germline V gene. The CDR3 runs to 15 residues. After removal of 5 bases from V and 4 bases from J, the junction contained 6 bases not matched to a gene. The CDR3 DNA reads TGTGCCAGCAGCGAAGGGACTAGCGAGGCAGATACGCAGTATTTT. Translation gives CASSEGTSEADTQYF.

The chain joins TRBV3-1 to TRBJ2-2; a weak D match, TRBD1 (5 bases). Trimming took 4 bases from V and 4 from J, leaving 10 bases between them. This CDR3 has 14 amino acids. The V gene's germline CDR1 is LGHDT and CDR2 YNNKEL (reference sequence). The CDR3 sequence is CASSLAGRTGELFF. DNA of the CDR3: TGTGCCAGCAGCCTGGCAGGGCGCACCGGGGAGCTGTTTTTT.

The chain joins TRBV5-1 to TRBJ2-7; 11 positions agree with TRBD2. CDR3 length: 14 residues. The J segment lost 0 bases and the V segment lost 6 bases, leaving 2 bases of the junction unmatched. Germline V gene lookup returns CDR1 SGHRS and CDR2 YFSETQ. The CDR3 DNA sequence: TGCGCCAGCACCGGGACTAGCGGCTCCTACGAGCAGTACTTC. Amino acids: CASTGTSGSYEQYF.

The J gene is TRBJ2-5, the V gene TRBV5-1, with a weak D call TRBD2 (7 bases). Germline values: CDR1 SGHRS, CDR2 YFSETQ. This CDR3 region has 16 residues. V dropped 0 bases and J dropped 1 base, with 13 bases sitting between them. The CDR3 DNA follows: TGCGCCAGCAGCTTGGAAGGTGGGGGGGCCCAAGAGACCCAGTACTTC. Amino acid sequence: CASSLEGGGAQETQYF.

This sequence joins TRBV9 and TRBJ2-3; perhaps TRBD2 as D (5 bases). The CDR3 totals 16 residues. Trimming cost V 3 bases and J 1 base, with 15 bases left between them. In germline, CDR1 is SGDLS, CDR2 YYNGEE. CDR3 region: CASSDYRRFGTDTQYF. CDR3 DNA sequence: TGTGCCAGCAGCGATTATAGGAGGTTCGGCACAGATACGCAGTATTTT.

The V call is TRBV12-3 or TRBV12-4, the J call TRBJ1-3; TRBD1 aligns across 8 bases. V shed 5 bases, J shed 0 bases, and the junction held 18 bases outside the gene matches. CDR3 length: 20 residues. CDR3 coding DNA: TGTGCCAGCAGTCCCGGAACGGGAGCCAGGGGGCCAAGCTCTGGAAACACCATATATTTT. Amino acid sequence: CASSPGTGARGPSSGNTIYF.

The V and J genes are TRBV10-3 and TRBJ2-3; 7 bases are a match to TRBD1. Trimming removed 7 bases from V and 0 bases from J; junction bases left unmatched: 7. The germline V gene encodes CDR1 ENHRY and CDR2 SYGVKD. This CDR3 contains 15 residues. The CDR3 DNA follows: TGTGCCATCACCCCCGGGACAGCCAGCACAGATACGCAGTATTTT. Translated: CAITPGTASTDTQYF.

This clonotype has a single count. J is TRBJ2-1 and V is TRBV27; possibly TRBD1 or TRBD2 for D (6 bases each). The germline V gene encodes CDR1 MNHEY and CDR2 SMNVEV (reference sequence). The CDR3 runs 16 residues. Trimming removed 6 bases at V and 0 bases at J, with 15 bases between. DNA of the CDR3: TGTGCCAGCAGCCGGGGGACATCCCGCTCCTACAATGAGCAGTTCTTC. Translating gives CASSRGTSRSYNEQFF.

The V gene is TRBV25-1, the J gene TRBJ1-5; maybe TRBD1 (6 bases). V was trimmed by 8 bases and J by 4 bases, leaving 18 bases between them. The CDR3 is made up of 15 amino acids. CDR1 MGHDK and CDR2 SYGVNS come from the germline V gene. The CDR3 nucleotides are TGTGCCAGCCAGGACAGTGTCGGACCGAATCAGCCCCAGCATTTT. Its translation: CASQDSVGPNQPQHF. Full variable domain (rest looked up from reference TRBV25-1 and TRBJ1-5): EADIYQTPRYLVIGTGKKITLECSQTMGHDKMYWYQQDPGMELHLIHYSYGVNSTEKGDLSSESTVSRIRTEHFPLTLESARPSHTSQYLCASQDSVGPNQPQHFGDGTRLSIL.